This T cell receptor (beta chain) was sequenced for a study of CD8+ T cells in alopecia areata. Study at large: Oral tofacitinib, 5 to 10 mg twice daily, was given in an open-label trial.

RNA extraction and reverse transcription yielded cDNA as sequencing template. Some clones are missing from TCRdb's copy, which holds only in-frame ones; the method was immunoSEQ multiplex PCR. The data show more than 90,000 clones, roughly 50% seen once. Study-level findings and limits: Lesional scalp, especially alopecia totalis/universalis, showed higher clonality than normal scalp.

V trimming: 3 bases; J trimming: 4 bases; junction bases outside the gene matches: 2. Germline V gene sequence: CDR1 MGHRA, CDR2 YSYEKL. This CDR3 has 16 residues. For this clone: Its target is unknown.

The treatment denotes: oral pan-JAK inhibitor, 5-10 mg twice daily. The input for sequencing was CD8+ T cells sorted from blood, taken at week 24, from a patient treated with tofacitinib. The clonotype was recovered from a human donor with alopecia areata. This chain uses TRBV4-1 with TRBJ2-2; 13 bases line up with TRBD2. The CDR3 nucleotides read TGCGCCAGCAGCCAGGGACTAGCGGGGTTCACCGGGGAGCTGTTTTTT. It translates to CASSQGLAGFTGELFF.